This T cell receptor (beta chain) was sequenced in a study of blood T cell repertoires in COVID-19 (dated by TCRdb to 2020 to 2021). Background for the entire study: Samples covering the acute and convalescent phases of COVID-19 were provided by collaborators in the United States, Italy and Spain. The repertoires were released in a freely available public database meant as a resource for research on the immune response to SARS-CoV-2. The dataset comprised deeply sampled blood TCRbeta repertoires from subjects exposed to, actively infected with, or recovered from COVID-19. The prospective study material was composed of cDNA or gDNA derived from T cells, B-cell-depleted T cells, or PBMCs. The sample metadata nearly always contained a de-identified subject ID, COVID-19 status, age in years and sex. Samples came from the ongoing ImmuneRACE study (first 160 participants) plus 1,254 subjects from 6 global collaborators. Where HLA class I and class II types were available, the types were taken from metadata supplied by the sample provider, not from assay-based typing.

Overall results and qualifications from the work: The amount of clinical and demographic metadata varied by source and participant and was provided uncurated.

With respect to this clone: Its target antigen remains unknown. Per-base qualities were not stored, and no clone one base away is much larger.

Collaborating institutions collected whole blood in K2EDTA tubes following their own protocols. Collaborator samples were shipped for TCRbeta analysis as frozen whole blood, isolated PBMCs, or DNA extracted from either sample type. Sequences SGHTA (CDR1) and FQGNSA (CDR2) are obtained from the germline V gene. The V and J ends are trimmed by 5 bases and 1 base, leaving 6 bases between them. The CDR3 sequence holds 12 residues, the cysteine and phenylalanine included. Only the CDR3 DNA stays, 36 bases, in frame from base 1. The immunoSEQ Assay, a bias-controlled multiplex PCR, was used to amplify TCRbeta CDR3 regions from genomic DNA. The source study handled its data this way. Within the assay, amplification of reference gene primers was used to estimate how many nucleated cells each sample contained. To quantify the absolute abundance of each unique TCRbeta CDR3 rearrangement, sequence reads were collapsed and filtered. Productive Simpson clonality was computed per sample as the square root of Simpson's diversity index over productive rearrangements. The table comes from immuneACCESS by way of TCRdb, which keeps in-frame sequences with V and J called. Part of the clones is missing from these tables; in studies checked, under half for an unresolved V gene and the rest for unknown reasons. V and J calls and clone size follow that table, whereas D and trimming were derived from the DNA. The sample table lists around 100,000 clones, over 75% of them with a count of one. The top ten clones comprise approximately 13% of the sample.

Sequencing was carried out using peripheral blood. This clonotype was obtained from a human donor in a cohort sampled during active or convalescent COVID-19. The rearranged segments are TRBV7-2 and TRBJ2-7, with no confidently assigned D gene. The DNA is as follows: TGTGCCAGCAGCCGAGAGTCCTACGAGCAGTACTTC. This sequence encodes CASSRESYEQYF.